The clone carrying this T cell receptor beta chain was counted once. With a far larger clone one base away, a read error is the likely cause. This sample's time point: persistent/refractory GD, antithyroid drugs over 5 years with positive TRAb. Isolated PBMC RNA provided the starting material for the TCR library. Construction of TCR beta libraries relied on iRepertoire HTBI primers and on Arm-PCR targeting CDR3 regions. TCRdb processed the multiplex PCR reads anew with MiXCR; each CDR3 protein has one entry. Of roughly 470,000 distinct CDR3 sequences detected, less than 25% appear once; the ten largest clones hold 7% to 10%. The data stem from a study of regulatory T cells in long-lasting Graves disease. CDR3 size: 11 residues. The V gene's germline CDR1 is MNHEY and CDR2 SVGEGT.

The gene calls are TRBV6-2 or TRBV6-3 and TRBJ1-1; a possible D gene is TRBD1 (5 bases). The starting material was peripheral blood mononuclear cells (PBMCs), obtained when the disease was refractory, from a patient treated with antithyroid drugs. This TCR came from a female donor with Graves disease. CDR3 nucleotides: TGTGCCAGCAACATGGGGACTGAAGCTTCCTTT. Its translation: CASNMGTEASF.